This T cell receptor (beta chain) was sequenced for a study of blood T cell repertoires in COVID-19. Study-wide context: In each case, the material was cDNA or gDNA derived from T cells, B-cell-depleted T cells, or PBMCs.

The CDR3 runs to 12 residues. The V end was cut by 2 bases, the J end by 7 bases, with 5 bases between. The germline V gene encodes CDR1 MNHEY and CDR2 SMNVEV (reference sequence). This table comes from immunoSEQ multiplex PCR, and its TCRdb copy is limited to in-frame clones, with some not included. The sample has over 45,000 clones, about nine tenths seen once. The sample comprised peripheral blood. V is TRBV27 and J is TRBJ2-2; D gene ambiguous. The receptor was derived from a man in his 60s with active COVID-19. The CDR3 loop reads CASSLQVGELFF. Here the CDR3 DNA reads TGTGCCAGCAGTTTACAGGTCGGGGAGCTGTTTTTT.